The T cell receptor (beta chain) under discussion was sequenced for a study of response to subunit inactivated influenza vaccine. TCRdb processed the RT-PCR reads anew with MiXCR; each CDR3 protein has one entry. The table lists some 800,000 distinct CDR3 sequences, less than 25% of them singletons. Study results and limitations: New T cells are recruited in small numbers by each seasonal influenza vaccination, according to the authors' suggestion.

This clonotype occurred a few times. Its antigen is not known. The ends were cut back, 1 base at V and 3 bases at J, with 16 bases in the middle. This CDR3 region has 16 residues. In germline, CDR1 is KGHSH, CDR2 LQKENI. This chain joins TRBV18 and TRBJ2-7; maybe TRBD2 (6 bases). The sequencing used PBMCs from blood, collected around 5 days after vaccination. The sequence came from a man aged 50-59 years who received an inactivated influenza vaccine. DNA for the CDR3: TGTGCCAGCTCACCACGATTAGGTGGGGGGAACTACGAGCAGTACTTC. This sequence encodes CASSPRLGGGNYEQYF.